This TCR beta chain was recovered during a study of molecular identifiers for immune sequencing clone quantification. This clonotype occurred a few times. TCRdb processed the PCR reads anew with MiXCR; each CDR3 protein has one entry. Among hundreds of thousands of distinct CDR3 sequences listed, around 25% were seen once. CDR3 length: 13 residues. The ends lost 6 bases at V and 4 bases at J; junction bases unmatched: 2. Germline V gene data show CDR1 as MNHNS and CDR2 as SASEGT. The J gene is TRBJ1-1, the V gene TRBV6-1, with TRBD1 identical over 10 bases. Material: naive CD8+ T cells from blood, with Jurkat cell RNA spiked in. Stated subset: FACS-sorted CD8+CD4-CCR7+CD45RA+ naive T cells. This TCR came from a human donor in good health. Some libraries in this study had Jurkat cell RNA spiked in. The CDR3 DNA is TGTGCCAGCAGGGACAGGGGGGCCACTGAAGCTTTCTTT. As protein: CASRDRGATEAFF.